A single sample is the source of the 15 T cell receptor beta chains below, sequenced in a study of T cells after yellow fever vaccination. TCRdb ran MiXCR on the 5' RACE reads and lists one entry per CDR3 protein. The sample lists around 47,000 distinct CDR3 sequences, 6.8% occurring once. The sample was CD8+ T cells not binding an NS4B(214-222) dextramer, sorted from PBMCs, taken 45 days after the yellow fever booster vaccination. Every receptor here comes from a man aged 25-45 years who received the YFV17D yellow fever vaccine.

This clonotype was seen at least ten times. V and J are TRBV6-6 and TRBJ2-7; D possibly corresponds to TRBD1 (6 bases). The CDR3 loop spans 13 amino acids. Trimming stripped 2 bases from V and 5 bases from J, with 10 bases between. Germline V gene data show CDR1 as MNHNY and CDR2 as SVGAGI (reference sequence). The DNA of the CDR3 is TGTGCCAGCAGTTACGAGGCAGGGGACGAGCAGTACTTC. It specifies CASSYEAGDEQYF.

The table lists this clonotype with many counts. The chain recombines TRBV4-1 with TRBJ1-1; 7 positions agree with TRBD1. V was pared by 4 bases and J by 11 bases, with 13 bases of the junction left unmatched. The germline V gene has CDR1 MGHRA and CDR2 YSYEKL. This CDR3 is 14 amino acids long. The CDR3 reads CASSPNPDREWAFF. CDR3 coding DNA: TGCGCCAGCAGCCCTAACCCAGACAGGGAGTGGGCTTTCTTT.

This clonotype was recorded at least ten times. V and J are TRBV7-9 and TRBJ2-7; D unclear. Germline CDR1 SEHNR, CDR2 FQNEAQ (reference sequence). The CDR3 is made up of 15 amino acids. V was shortened by 2 bases and J by 2 bases, with 13 bases between the two germline ends. The CDR3 protein is CASSLPSLYPYEQYF. The CDR3 DNA is TGTGCCAGCAGCTTACCCAGCCTCTATCCCTACGAGCAGTACTTC.

This clonotype was observed many times. This chain joins TRBV9 and TRBJ2-2; D is uncertain. The CDR3 runs 13 residues. V gave up 0 bases and J gave up 6 bases, with 6 bases separating them. The germline gives CDR1 SGDLS, CDR2 YYNGEE. This CDR3 is CASSVVGSGELFF. The CDR3 nucleotides are TGTGCCAGCAGCGTAGTAGGGTCCGGGGAGCTGTTTTTT.

The table lists this clonotype with many counts. The chain links TRBV7-8 to TRBJ2-1, with TRBD2 identical over 9 bases. In germline, CDR1 is SGHVS, CDR2 FQNEAQ. The CDR3 length is 16 residues. With V trimmed by 4 bases and J by 6 bases, 10 bases remained unmatched. CDR3 loop: CASSSIAGDLGNEQFF. The CDR3 DNA is TGTGCCAGCAGCTCGATAGCGGGAGATCTGGGCAATGAGCAGTTCTTC.

This clonotype was seen more than once but under ten times. The gene calls are TRBV11-2 and TRBJ2-5; 8 bases fit TRBD1. The germline V gene encodes CDR1 SGHAT and CDR2 FQNNGV. V was clipped by 11 bases and J by 5 bases; unmatched bases: 4. The CDR3 extends over 11 amino acids. The CDR3 region has the DNA TGTGCCGTCAGGGGGCCGGAGACCCAGTACTTC. This codes for CAVRGPETQYF.

Ten or more counts support this clonotype. The gene calls are TRBV7-9 and TRBJ2-7; D not resolved. The germline V gene has CDR1 SEHNR and CDR2 FQNEAQ (reference sequence). This CDR3 has 13 residues. The V and J ends lost 5 bases and 7 bases respectively, with 15 bases between them. As DNA, the CDR3 is TGTGCCAGCAGCGAACCGGGCCCCAGGGAGCAGTACTTC. Translating gives CASSEPGPREQYF.

In this sample, this clonotype turned up many times. The genes are TRBV20-1 and TRBJ2-1; D call uncertain. CDR1 is DFQATT, CDR2 SNEGSKA, per germline (reference sequence). The CDR3 sequence is 15 residues long. V was trimmed by 0 bases and J by 0 bases, leaving 9 bases between them. The CDR3 spells CSARDLGSSYNEQFF. For the CDR3, the DNA is TGCAGTGCTAGAGATCTCGGTAGCTCCTACAATGAGCAGTTCTTC.

This clonotype was detected many times. The J gene is TRBJ2-7, the V gene TRBV9; D is unresolved. CDR3 length equals 13 residues. Germline V CDR1 and CDR2: SGDLS, YYNGEE. V lost 2 bases to trimming and J lost 3 bases, with 9 bases between them. DNA for the CDR3: TGTGCCAGCAGCGTCAGCGTTGGCTACGAGCAGTACTTC. It is translated as CASSVSVGYEQYF.

This clonotype came up many times. The chain links TRBV27 to TRBJ2-7; 8 nucleotides align to TRBD2. Germline lookup yields CDR1 MNHEY and CDR2 SMNVEV (reference sequence). The V segment lost 5 bases and the J segment 2 bases; nucleotides outside the gene matches: 8. CDR3 size: 15 residues. The CDR3 loop is CASSPPGGLPYEQYF. The CDR3 region has the DNA TGTGCCAGCAGTCCTCCGGGGGGGCTACCCTACGAGCAGTACTTC.

This clonotype was detected ten times or more. V is TRBV29-1 and J is TRBJ2-7; the match to TRBD2 covers 9 bases. The CDR3 length is 14 residues. Trimming took 6 bases from V and 0 from J; bases not matched to a gene: 6. Germline V gives CDR1 SQVTM, CDR2 ANQGSEA. The DNA for the CDR3 is TGCAGCGTGGGTAGCGGGGGTGACTCCTACGAGCAGTACTTC. The encoded protein is CSVGSGGDSYEQYF.

Turning to this clonotype: A read error is possible here, since a much larger clone lies one base away. This sequence joins TRBV12-3 or TRBV12-4 and TRBJ2-2; D may be TRBD1 or TRBD2 (5 bases each). The CDR3 has 15 amino acids. V lost 1 base and J lost 4, with 10 bases in between. The CDR3 region has the DNA TGTGCCAGCAGTTTAGTGGCAGGGAGCACCGGGGAGCTGTTTTTT. The encoded protein is CASSLVAGSTGELFF.

This clonotype was seen ten or more times. The chain uses TRBV18 and TRBJ2-1; no reliable D call. Trimming removed 2 bases at V and 9 bases at J, with 8 bases between. This CDR3 spans 12 amino acids. Germline CDR1 is KGHSH and CDR2 is LQKENI. The CDR3 sequence is CASSPGQSEQFF. The CDR3 coding sequence is TGTGCCAGCTCACCAGGGCAGAGTGAGCAGTTCTTC.

This clonotype showed up many times. The chain combines TRBV7-8 with TRBJ2-3; 10 nucleotides line up with TRBD1. The V gene end was trimmed by 3 bases and the J gene end by 4 bases; junction bases not matched to a gene: 10. The length of the CDR3 is 17 residues. Germline V gene lookup returns CDR1 SGHVS and CDR2 FQNEAQ. The CDR3, as DNA: TGTGCCAGCAGCTTCCTACCTGGGGACAGGGGTTCAGATACGCAGTATTTT. Translation gives CASSFLPGDRGSDTQYF.

This clonotype was detected ten times or more. This sequence joins TRBV7-3 and TRBJ2-1, with D possibly TRBD1 on 6 matching bases. Trimming pared 2 bases from V and 3 bases from J, leaving 8 bases between. From germline, CDR1 is SGHTA and CDR2 FQGTGA. The CDR3 totals 14 residues. CDR3 sequence: CASSLRDNYNEQFF. The CDR3 nucleotides are TGTGCCAGCAGCTTACGGGACAACTACAATGAGCAGTTCTTC.